This T cell receptor (beta chain) was profiled in a study of regulatory T cells in long-lasting Graves disease. Overall study: Antithyroid drugs had been taken by newly diagnosed Graves' patients for under 3 months.

V was clipped by 6 bases and J by 4 bases, with 15 bases between them. CDR1 is GTSNPN and CDR2 is SVGIG in the germline V gene (reference sequence). This CDR3 is built from 13 residues. Described time point: newly diagnosed GD, antithyroid drugs for less than 3 months. From RNA extracted from PBMCs, the TCR library was made. Study observations and caveats: Fewer public clonotypes were shared by new patients (around 1,000) than by persistent patients (around 2,900).

Researchers made TCR beta libraries by using iRepertoire HTBI primers and running Arm-PCR on CDR3 regions. TCRdb reprocessed the multiplex PCR reads via MiXCR and lists one record per CDR3 protein. The sample lists more than 450,000 distinct CDR3 sequences, about 11% seen once, with 8% to 10% in the top ten. This clonotype was detected a few times. Antigen unknown. The sample also formed part of further work on T cells in Graves' hyperthyroidism and ophthalmopathy. That paper adds: Newly diagnosed patients aged 18 to 65 had hyperthyroidism of under 2 months' duration. HTBI primers were the set used in a first-round RT-PCR of the TCR CDR3.

Material: peripheral blood mononuclear cells (PBMCs), obtained at new diagnosis, from a patient treated with antithyroid drugs. This receptor was identified in a woman under 40 with Graves disease. The chain is built from TRBV30 and TRBJ1-2, with a tentative D call TRBD1 (5 bases). CDR3 amino acids: CACRGRRGYGYTF. CDR3 sequence (DNA): TGTGCCTGTAGGGGACGGCGGGGCTATGGCTACACCTTC.